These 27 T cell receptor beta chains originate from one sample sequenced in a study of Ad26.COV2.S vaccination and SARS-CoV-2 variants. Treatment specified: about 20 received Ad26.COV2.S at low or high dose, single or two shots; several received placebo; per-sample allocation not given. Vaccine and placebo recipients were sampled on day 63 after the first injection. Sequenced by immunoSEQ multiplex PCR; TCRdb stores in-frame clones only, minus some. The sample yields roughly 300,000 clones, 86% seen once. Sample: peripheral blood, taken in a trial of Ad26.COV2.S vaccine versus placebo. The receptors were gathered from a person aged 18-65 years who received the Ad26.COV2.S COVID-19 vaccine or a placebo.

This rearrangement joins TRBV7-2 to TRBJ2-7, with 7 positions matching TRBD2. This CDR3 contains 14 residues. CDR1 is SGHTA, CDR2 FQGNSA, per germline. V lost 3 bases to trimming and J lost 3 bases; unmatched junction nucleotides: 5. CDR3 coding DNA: TGTGCCAGCAGCTTGACACGGGAGGACTACGAGCAGTACTTC. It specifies CASSLTREDYEQYF.

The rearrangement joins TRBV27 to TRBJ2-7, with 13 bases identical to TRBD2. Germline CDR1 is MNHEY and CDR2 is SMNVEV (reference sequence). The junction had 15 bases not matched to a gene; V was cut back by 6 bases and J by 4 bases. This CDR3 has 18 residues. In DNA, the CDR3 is TGTGCCAGCAGCCCCTTCCCCAGGACTAGCGGGAGAAAATACGAGCAGTACTTC. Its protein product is CASSPFPRTSGRKYEQYF.

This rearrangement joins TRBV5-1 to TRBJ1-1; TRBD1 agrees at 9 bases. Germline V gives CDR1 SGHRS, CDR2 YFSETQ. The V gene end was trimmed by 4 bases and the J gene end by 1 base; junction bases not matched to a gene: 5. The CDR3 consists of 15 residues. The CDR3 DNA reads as TGCGCCAGCAGCCCCGGGACAGGGTGGAACACTGAAGCTTTCTTT. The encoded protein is CASSPGTGWNTEAFF.

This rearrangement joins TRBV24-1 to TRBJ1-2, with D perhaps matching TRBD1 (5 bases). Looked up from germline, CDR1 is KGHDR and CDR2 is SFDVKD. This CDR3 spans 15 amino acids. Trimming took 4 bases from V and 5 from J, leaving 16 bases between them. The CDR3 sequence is CATSEGIGPGYGYTF. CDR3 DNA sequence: TGTGCCACCAGTGAAGGGATTGGGCCAGGGTATGGCTACACCTTC.

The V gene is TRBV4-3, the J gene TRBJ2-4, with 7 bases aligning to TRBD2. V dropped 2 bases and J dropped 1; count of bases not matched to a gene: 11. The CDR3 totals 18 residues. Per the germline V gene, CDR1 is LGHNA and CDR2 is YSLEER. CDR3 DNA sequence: TGCGCCAGCAGCCAAACGGGGGGTATCGGAGGGGCCAAAAACATTCAGTACTTC. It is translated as CASSQTGGIGGAKNIQYF.

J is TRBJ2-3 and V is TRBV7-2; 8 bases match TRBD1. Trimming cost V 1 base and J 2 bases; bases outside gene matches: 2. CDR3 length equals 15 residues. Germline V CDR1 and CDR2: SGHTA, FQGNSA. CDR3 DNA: TGTGCCAGCAGCTTAGTCAGGGGGCCCACAGATACGCAGTATTTT. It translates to CASSLVRGPTDTQYF.

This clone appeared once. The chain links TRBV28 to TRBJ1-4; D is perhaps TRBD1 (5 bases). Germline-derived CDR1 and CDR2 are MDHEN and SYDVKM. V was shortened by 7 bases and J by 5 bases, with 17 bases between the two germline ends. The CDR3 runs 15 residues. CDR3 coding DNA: TGTGCCAGCACCATGGCGGGGGTGAAAAATGAAAAACTGTTTTTT. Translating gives CASTMAGVKNEKLFF.

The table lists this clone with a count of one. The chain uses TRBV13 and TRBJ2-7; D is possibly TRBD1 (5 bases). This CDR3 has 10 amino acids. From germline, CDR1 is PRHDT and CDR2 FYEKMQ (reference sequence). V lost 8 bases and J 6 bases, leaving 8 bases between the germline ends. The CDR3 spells CASGRGEQYF. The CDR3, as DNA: TGTGCCAGCGGTAGGGGCGAGCAGTACTTC.

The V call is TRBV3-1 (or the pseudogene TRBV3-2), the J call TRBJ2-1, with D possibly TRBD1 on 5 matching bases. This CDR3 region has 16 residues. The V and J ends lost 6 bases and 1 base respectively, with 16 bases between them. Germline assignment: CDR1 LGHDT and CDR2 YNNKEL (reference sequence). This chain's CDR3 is CASSSRKGPSYNEQFF. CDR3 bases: TGTGCCAGCAGTTCAAGGAAGGGGCCGTCCTACAATGAGCAGTTCTTC.

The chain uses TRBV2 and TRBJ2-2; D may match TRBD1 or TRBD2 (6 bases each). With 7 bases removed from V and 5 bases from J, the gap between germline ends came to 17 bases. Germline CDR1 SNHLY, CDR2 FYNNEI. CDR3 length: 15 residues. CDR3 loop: CASNGRGGLTGELFF. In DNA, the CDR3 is TGTGCCAGCAATGGGCGAGGGGGGCTTACCGGGGAGCTGTTTTTT.

The CDR3 protein is CASKVHSGNTIYF. CDR3 coding DNA: TGTGCCAGCAAGGTCCACTCTGGAAACACCATATATTTT. The chain is built from TRBV28 and TRBJ1-3; D remains ambiguous. CDR1 is MDHEN and CDR2 is SYDVKM in the germline V gene. The V end was cut by 7 bases, the J end by 0 bases, with 7 bases between. The CDR3 runs 13 residues.

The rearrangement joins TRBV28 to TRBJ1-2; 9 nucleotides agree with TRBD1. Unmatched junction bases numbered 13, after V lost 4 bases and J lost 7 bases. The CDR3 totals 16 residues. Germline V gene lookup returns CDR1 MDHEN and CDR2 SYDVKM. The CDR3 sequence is CASSSTIQTGGGGYTF. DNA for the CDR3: TGTGCCAGCAGTTCAACGATACAGACAGGGGGAGGTGGCTACACCTTC.

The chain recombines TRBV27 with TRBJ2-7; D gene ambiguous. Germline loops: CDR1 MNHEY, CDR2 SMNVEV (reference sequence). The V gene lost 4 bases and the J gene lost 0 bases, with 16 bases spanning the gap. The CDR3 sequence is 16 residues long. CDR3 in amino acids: CASSWNSQVPSYEQYF. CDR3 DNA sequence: TGTGCCAGCAGTTGGAACTCTCAGGTGCCCTCCTACGAGCAGTACTTC.

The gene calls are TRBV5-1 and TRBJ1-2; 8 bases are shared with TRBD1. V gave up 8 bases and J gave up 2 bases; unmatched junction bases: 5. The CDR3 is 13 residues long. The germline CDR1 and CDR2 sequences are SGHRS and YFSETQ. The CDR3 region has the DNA TGCGCCAGTGGGACAGGTGGGAACTATGGCTACACCTTC. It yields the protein CASGTGGNYGYTF.

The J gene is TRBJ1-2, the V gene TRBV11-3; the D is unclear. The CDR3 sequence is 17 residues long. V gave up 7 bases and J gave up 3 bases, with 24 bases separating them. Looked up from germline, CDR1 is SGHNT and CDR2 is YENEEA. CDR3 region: CASTYLPTVYVDYGYTF. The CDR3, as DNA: TGTGCCAGCACCTATCTACCCACAGTATACGTTGACTATGGCTACACCTTC.

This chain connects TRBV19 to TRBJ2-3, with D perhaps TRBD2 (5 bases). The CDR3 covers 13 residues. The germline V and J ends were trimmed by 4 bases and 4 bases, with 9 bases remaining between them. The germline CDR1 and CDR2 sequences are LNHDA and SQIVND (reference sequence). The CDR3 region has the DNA TGTGCCAGTAGTACATCAGCGGCAGATACGCAGTATTTT. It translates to CASSTSAADTQYF.

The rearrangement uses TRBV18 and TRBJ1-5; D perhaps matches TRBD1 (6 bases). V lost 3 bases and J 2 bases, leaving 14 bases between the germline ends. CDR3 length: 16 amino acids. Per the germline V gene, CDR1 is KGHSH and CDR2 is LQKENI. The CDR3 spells CASSPPGGGGNQPQHF. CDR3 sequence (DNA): TGTGCCAGCTCACCCCCCGGGGGGGGCGGCAATCAGCCCCAGCATTTT.

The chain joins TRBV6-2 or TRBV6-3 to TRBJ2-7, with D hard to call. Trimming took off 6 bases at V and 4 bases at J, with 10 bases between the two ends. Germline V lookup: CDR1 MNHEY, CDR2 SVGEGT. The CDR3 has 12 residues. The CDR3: CASSLRAYEQYF. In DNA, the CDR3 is TGTGCCAGCAGCCTCCGGGCTTACGAGCAGTACTTC.

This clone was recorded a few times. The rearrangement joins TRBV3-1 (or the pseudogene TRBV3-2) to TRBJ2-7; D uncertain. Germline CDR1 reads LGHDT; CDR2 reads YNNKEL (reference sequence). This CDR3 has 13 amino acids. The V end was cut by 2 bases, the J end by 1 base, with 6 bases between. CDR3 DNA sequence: TGTGCCAGCAGCCAAAGGGAATCCTACGAGCAGTACTTC. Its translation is CASSQRESYEQYF.

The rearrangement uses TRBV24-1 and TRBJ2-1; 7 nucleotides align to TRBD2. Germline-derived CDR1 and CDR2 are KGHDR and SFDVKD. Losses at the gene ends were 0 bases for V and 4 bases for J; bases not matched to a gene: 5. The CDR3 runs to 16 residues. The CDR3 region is CATSDLAGDRYNEQFF. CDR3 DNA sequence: TGTGCCACCAGTGATTTGGCGGGAGATAGGTACAATGAGCAGTTCTTC.

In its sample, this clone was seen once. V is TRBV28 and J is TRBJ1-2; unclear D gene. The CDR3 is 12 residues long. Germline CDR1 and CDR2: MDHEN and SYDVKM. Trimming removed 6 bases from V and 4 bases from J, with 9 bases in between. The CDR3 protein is CASSQSVYGYTF. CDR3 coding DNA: TGTGCCAGCAGCCAAAGCGTCTATGGCTACACCTTC.

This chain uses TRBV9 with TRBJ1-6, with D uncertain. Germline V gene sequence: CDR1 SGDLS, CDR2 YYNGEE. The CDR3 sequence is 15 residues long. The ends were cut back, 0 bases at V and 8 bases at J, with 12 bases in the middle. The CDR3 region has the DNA TGTGCCAGCAGCGTAGCTCAAGGGTGGGATTCACCCCTCCACTTT. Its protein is CASSVAQGWDSPLHF.

The CDR3 DNA is TGTGCCAGCTCACCATCTAGCGGGGGCTCCTACGAGCAGTACTTC. This encodes CASSPSSGGSYEQYF. The gene calls are TRBV18 and TRBJ2-7, with TRBD2 matching over 10 bases. V lost 2 bases, J lost 0 bases, and 1 base stayed unmatched. CDR1 and CDR2 from the germline V gene are KGHSH and LQKENI. This CDR3 is built from 15 residues. The complete variable domain, with remaining parts taken from reference TRBV18 and TRBJ2-7, reads NAGVMQNPRHLVRRRGQEARLRCSPMKGHSHVYWYRQLPEEGLKFMVYLQKENIIDESGMPKERFSAEFPKEGPSILRIQQVVRGDSAAYFCASSPSSGGSYEQYFGPGTRLTVT.

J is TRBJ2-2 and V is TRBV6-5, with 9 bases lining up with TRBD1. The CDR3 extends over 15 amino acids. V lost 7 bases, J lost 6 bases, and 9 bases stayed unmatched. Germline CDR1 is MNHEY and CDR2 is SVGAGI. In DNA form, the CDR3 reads TGTGCCAGCACTCGGGACAGGGCTGTTCCCGGGGAGCTGTTTTTT. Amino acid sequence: CASTRDRAVPGELFF.

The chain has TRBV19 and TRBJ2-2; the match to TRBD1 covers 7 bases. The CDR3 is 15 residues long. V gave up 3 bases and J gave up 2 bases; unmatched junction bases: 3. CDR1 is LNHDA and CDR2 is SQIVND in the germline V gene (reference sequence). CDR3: CASSMWDSNTGELFF. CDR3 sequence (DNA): TGTGCCAGTAGTATGTGGGACAGTAACACCGGGGAGCTGTTTTTT.

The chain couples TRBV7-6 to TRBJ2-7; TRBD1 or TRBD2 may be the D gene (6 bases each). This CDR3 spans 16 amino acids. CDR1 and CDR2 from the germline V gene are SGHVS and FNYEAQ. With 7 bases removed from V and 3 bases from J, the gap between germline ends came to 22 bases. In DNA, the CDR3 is TGTGCCAGCACCCCCAGCGGAGGGGGATCCTTCTACGAGCAGTACTTC. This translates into CASTPSGGGSFYEQYF.

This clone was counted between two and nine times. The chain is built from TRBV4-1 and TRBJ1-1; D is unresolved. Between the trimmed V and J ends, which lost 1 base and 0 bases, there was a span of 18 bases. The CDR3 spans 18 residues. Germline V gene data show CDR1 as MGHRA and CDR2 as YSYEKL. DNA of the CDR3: TGCGCCAGCAGCCAAGTAACGGCAATATTTCTGGTGAACACTGAAGCTTTCTTT. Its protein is CASSQVTAIFLVNTEAFF.